The clone carrying this TCR beta chain was seen ten or more times. As yet, its antigen is unknown. TCRdb ran MiXCR on the 5' RACE reads and lists one entry per CDR3 protein. The sample shows roughly 160,000 distinct CDR3 sequences, roughly 13% of them seen only once. The sample originates from a study of T-cell memory formation after mild COVID-19. Study-level information: Clusters of TCRs were largely donor specific.

Study outcomes and limitations: Confirmation of SARS-CoV-2 specificity was lacking for second-wave clones peaking day 37. Among CD4+ contracting clones, most were CM and EM, and CD8+ ones EMRA. Clones that shrank (day 15 to 85) were balanced CD4/CD8, whereas later expanders leaned CD4+.

V lost 5 bases to trimming and J lost 4 bases; unmatched junction nucleotides: 8. This CDR3 spans 15 amino acids. The receptor was derived from a man between 18 and 35 years old who had mild COVID-19 (a few samples of this study predate the infection). Cell type and time point are not known. Sequencing was performed on PBMCs or a T cell subset sorted from them (not recorded which). The J gene is TRBJ2-1, the V gene TRBV12-3 or TRBV12-4, with 7 bases identical to TRBD1. CDR3 amino acids: CASSRPGQIYNEQFF. The CDR3 DNA reads as TGTGCCAGCAGTCGGCCGGGACAGATATACAATGAGCAGTTCTTC.